This T cell receptor (beta chain) was found in a study of blood T cell repertoires in COVID-19. The wider study: PBMCs, B-cell-depleted T cells, or T cells provided the cDNA or gDNA that made up the material.

The assay was immunoSEQ multiplex PCR, and TCRdb's table has in-frame clones only and misses some. The sample shows over 200,000 clones, approximately 84% of them seen only once. The V and J ends lost 3 bases and 5 bases respectively, with 11 bases between them. The CDR3 contains 13 residues. Germline assignment: CDR1 DFQATT and CDR2 SNEGSKA (reference sequence). The sample holds one count of this clone. The TCR sequence derives from a man aged 35 to 55 who had recovered from COVID-19. Sequencing was performed on PBMCs or T cells enriched from blood (not recorded which). The chain joins TRBV20-1 to TRBJ1-5; D possibly corresponds to TRBD1 (5 bases). The CDR3 DNA follows: TGCAGTGCTAGTGCGGGGGGATATCAGCCCCAGCATTTT. Protein product: CSASAGGYQPQHF.